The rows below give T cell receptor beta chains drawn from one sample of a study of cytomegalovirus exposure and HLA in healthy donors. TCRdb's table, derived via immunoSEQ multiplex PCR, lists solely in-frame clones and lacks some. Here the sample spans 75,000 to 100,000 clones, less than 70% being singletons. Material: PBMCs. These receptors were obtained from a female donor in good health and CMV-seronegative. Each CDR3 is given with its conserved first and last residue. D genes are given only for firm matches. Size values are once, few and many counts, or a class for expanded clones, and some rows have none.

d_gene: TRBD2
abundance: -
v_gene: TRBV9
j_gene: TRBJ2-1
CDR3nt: TGTGCCAGCAGCGTGAGGACCGGGACTAGCGGGGACTATGAGCAGTTCTTC
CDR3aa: CASSVRTGTSGDYEQFF

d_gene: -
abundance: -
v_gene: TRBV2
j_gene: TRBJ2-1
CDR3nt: TGTGCCAGCAGTGGCCGGTCCCCCAATGAGCAGTTCTTC
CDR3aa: CASSGRSPNEQFF

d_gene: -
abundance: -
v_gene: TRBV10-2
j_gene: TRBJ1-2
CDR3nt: TGCGCCAGCAGGTACGAAACTGACAGCAACTATGGCTACACCTTC
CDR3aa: CASRYETDSNYGYTF

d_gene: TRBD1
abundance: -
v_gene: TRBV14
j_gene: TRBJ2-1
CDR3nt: TGTGCCAGCAGCCTACAGGGGAGCTCCTACAATGAGCAGTTCTTC
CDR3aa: CASSLQGSSYNEQFF

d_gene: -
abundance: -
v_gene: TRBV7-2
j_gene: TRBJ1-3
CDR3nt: TGTGCCAGCAGCTTAGGTTCGGTCTCTGGAAACACCATATATTTT
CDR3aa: CASSLGSVSGNTIYF

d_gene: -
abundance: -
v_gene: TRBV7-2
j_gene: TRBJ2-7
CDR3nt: TGTGCCAGCAGCTTATGGCAGGGGTACGACGAGCAGTACTTC
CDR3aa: CASSLWQGYDEQYF

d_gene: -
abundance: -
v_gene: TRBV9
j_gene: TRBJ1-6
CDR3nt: TGTGCCAGCAGCGTAGAGAGCAGGGGTTCACCCCTCCACTTT
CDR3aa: CASSVESRGSPLHF

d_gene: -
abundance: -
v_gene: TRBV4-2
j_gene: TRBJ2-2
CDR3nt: TGTGCCAGCAGCCAAGGGCGGGACACCGGGGAGCTGTTTTTT
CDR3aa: CASSQGRDTGELFF

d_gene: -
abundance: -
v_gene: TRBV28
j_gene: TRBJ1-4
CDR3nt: TGTGCCAGCAGCACGCAGGGTTTCGGATATGAAAAACTGTTTTTT
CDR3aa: CASSTQGFGYEKLFF

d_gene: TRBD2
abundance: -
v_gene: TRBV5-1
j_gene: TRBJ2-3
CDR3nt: TGCGCCAGCCGCCGCAGGCTAGCGGGAATGTCAGATACGCAGTATTTT
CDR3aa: CASRRRLAGMSDTQYF

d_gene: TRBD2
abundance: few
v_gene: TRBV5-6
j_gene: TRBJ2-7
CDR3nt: TGTGCCAGCAGCTTGGCTGAGGGAGCGGGAATTCCCTACGAGCAGTACTTC
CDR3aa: CASSLAEGAGIPYEQYF

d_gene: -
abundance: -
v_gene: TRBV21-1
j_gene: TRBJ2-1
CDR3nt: TGTGCCAGCAGCATGCGCGGGAGGGCCCTCTCCTACAATGAGCAGTTCTTC
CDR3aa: CASSMRGRALSYNEQFF

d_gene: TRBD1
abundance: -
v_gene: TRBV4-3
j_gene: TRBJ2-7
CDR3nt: TGCGCCAGCTCACAGGGGTCCTACTACGAGCAGTACTTC
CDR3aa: CASSQGSYYEQYF

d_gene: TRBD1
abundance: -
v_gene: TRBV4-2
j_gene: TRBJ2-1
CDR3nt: TGTGCCAGCAGCCTCGGGACAGGGTGGAACAATGAGCAGTTCTTC
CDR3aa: CASSLGTGWNNEQFF

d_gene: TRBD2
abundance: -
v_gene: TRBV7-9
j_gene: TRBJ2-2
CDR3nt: TGTGCCAGCAGCCCACAGCTCGGGGGGGCGGCCGGGGAGCTGTTTTTT
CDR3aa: CASSPQLGGAAGELFF

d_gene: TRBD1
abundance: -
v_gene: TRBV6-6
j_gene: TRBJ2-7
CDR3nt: TGTGCCAGCAGTTACTCGGGGGACAGGCCCTACGAGCAGTACTTC
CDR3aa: CASSYSGDRPYEQYF

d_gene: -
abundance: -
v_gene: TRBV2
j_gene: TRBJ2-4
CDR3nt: TGTGCCAGCAGTGACCCCGCCGCGGGAGCCAAAAACATTCAGTACTTC
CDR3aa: CASSDPAAGAKNIQYF

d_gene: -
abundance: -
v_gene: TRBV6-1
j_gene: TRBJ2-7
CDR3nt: TGTGCCAGCAGTGAGGGGTGGGGCACCCCCTACGAGCAGTACTTC
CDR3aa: CASSEGWGTPYEQYF

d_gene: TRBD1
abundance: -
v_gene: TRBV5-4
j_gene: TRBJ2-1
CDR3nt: TGTGCCAGCAGCAACCCGGGACAGGGGCGGGTGTTCAATGAGCAGTTCTTC
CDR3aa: CASSNPGQGRVFNEQFF

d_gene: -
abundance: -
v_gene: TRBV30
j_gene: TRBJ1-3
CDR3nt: TGTGCCTGGAGTGGAGGCTCTGGAAACACCATATATTTT
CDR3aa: CAWSGGSGNTIYF

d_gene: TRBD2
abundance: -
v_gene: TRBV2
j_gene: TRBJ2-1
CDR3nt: TGTGCCAGCAGTGAACTAGCGGGAGGGTACAATGAGCAGTTCTTC
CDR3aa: CASSELAGGYNEQFF

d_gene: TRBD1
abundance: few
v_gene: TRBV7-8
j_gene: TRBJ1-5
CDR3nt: TGTGCCAGCAGCTTTGACAGGGTTGGAAGCAATCAGCCCCAGCATTTT
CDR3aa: CASSFDRVGSNQPQHF

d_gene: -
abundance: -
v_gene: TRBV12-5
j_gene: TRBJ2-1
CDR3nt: TGTGCTAGTGGTTTGTCGGGGGGCAGACACAATGAGCAGTTCTTC
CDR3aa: CASGLSGGRHNEQFF

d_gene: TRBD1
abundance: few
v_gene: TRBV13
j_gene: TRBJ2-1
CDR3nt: TGTGCCAGCAGTTTTACCGGGACAGGGATGTACAATGAGCAGTTCTTC
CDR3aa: CASSFTGTGMYNEQFF

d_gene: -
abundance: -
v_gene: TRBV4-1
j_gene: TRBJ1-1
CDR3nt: TGCGCCAGCAGCCGAGGGAACACTGAAGCTTTCTTT
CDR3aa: CASSRGNTEAFF

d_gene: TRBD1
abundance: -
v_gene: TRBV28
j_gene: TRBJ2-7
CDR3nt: TGTGCCAGCAGTCCCCCGACAGGGCACTCCTACGAGCAGTACTTC
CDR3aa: CASSPPTGHSYEQYF

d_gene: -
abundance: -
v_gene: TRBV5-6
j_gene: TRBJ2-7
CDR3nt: TGTGCCAGCAGCTTCCCAGGGGCCTACGAGCAGTACTTC
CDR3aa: CASSFPGAYEQYF

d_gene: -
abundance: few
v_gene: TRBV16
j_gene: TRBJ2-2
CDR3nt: TGTGCCAGCAGCCAATTCCAAAACACCGGGGAGCTGTTTTTT
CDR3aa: CASSQFQNTGELFF

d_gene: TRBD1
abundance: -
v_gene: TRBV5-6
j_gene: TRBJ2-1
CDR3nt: TGTGCCAGCAGCGGGACAGGGGTCGCCTACAATGAGCAGTTCTTC
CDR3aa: CASSGTGVAYNEQFF

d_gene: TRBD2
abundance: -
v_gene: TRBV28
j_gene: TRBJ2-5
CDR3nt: TGTGCCAGCAGTTCGAACGGGAGGTCCGCGGGGGCCCAGTACTTC
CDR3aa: CASSSNGRSAGAQYF

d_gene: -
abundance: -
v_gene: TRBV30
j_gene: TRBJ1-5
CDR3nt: TGTGCCTGGACTTCGGCAGGGCCCAATCAGCCCCAGCATTTT
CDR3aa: CAWTSAGPNQPQHF

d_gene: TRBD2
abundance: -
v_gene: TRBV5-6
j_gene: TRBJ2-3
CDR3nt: TGTGCCAGCAGCTTGTATAGGGGAGGGGATACGCAGTATTTT
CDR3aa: CASSLYRGGDTQYF

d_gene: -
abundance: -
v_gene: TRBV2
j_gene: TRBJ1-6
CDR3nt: TGTGCCAGCAGTGGGGGAGGCACCAGCTCCTATAATTCACCCCTCCACTTT
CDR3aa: CASSGGGTSSYNSPLHF

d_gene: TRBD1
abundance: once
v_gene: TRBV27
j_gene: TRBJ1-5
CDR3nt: TGTGCCAGCAGTCCTACAGGGGGCCGACAGCCCCAGCATTTT
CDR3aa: CASSPTGGRQPQHF

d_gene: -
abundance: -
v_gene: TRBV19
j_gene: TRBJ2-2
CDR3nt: TGTGCCAGTAGTATAGGAGGTGCCACCGGGGAGCTGTTTTTT
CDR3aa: CASSIGGATGELFF

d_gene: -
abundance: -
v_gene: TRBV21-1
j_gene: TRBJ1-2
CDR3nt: TGTGCCAGCAGAAATAAGGGACTCGACAATAATGGGGGCTACACCTTC
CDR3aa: CASRNKGLDNNGGYTF

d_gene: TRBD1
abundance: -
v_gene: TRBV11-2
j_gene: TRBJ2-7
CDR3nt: TGTGCCAGCAGCCCCGGACAGGGGACCTACGAGCAGTACTTC
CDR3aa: CASSPGQGTYEQYF

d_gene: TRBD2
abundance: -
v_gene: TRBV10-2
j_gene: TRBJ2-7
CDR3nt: TGCGCCAGCAGTCCGACTAGCGGGAGTGGCGAGCAGTACTTC
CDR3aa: CASSPTSGSGEQYF

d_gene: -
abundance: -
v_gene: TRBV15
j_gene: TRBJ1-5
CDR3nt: TGTGCCACCAGCAGAGCCCTAAATTCCGGACAGAACAATCAGCCCCAGCATTTT
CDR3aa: CATSRALNSGQNNQPQHF

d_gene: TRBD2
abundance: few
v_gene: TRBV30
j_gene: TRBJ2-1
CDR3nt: TGTGCCTGGAGTGGGGTAGCGGGAGGGCCGGGTAATGAGCAGTTCTTC
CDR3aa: CAWSGVAGGPGNEQFF

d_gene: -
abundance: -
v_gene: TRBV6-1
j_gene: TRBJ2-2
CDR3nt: TGTGCCAGCAGTGAGCAGGGTACCGGGGAGCTGTTTTTT
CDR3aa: CASSEQGTGELFF

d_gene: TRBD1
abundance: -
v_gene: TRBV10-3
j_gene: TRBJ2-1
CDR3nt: TGTGCCATCAAGACAGGGAATGAGCAGTTCTTC
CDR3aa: CAIKTGNEQFF

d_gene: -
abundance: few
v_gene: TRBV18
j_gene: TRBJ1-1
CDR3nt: TGTGCCAGCTCACTAGACAGATTGAACACTGAAGCTTTCTTT
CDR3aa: CASSLDRLNTEAFF

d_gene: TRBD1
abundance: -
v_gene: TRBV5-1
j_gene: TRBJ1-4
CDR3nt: TGCGCCAGCAGCTTGTCGACAGGGGGTTCTGAAAAACTGTTTTTT
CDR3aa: CASSLSTGGSEKLFF

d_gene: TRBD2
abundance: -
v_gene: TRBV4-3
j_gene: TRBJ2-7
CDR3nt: TGCGCCAGCAGCCAAGAGGCTAGCGGATTTACCTACGAGCAGTACTTC
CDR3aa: CASSQEASGFTYEQYF

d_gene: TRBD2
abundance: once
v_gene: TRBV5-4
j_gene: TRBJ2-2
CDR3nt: TGTGCCAGCAGCCCCACTAGCGGAGCGAACACCGGGGAGCTGTTTTTT
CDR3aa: CASSPTSGANTGELFF

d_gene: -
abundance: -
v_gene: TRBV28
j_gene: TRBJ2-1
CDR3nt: TGTGCCAGCAGTTTAGGGGCCTCGGGCTCCTACAATGAGCAGTTCTTC
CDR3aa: CASSLGASGSYNEQFF

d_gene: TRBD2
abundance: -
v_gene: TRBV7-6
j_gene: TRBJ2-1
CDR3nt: TGTGCCAGCAGCTCGGGGACTACTGAGCAGTTCTTC
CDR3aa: CASSSGTTEQFF

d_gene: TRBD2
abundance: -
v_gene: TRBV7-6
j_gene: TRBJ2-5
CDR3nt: TGTGCCAGCAGCTGGGCTCCGGGACTAGGGGGAGAGACCCAGTACTTC
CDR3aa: CASSWAPGLGGETQYF

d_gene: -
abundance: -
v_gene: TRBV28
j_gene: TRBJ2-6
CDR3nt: TGTGCCAGCAGTTTACACAGGGTCGCCAACGTCCTGACTTTC
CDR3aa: CASSLHRVANVLTF

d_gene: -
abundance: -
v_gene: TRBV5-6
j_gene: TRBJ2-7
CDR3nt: TGTGCCAGCAGCCCACATACGGGCTACGAGCAGTACTTC
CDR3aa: CASSPHTGYEQYF